This T cell receptor beta chain was recovered during a study of cytomegalovirus exposure and HLA in healthy donors. Whole-study findings and limits: Cytomegalovirus status, reportedly, was diagnosed with high specificity and sensitivity by the classifier.

As to this clone: Its specificity is not known.

Use of 60 Vbeta and 13 Jbeta primers characterized the PCR. Libraries were prepared by immunoSEQ multiplex PCR; TCRdb keeps only in-frame clonotypes and omits some of them. The table has 60,000 to 90,000 clones, about 70% seen once; the top ten hold roughly 7.6%. The CDR3 is 13 amino acids. The germline CDR1 and CDR2 sequences are ENHRY and SYGVKD. Trimming stripped 3 bases from V and 7 bases from J, with 12 bases between. Sequenced material: PBMCs. This receptor was taken from a man aged 35-49 years in good health and CMV-seropositive. V and J are TRBV10-3 and TRBJ1-1, with unresolved D. CDR3 nucleotide sequence: TGTGCCATCAGTGATTCGGGAACAGATGAAGCTTTCTTT. Residues: CAISDSGTDEAFF.